The sequence of this T cell receptor (beta chain) was determined in a study of shared clonotypes between healthy human individuals. Germline V gene sequence: CDR1 SGHNT, CDR2 YYREEE (reference sequence). This CDR3 region has 16 residues. The trim removed 0 bases at V and 4 bases at J, leaving 6 bases unmatched. Profiling relied on immunoSEQ multiplex PCR, and the TCRdb table lists in-frame clones only, not all of them. The sample shows more than 500,000 clones, 85% to 95% of them seen only once. CD8 cells classed as naive were CD45RO-negative and positively selected for CCR7, excluding terminally differentiated effector memory CD45RA+ cells.

The sample consisted of naive CD8+ T cells sorted from blood. The clonotype originates from a woman aged 30 to 39 in good health. This chain links TRBV5-4 with TRBJ2-3; TRBD2 matches 9 bases. The CDR3: CASSLGAGGRSDTQYF. The DNA for the CDR3 is TGTGCCAGCAGCTTGGGAGCGGGAGGAAGGTCAGATACGCAGTATTTT.